This T cell receptor (beta chain) emerged from a study of T cell repertoires in cytomegalovirus infection. The study's findings and limits: The ex vivo response was dominated by HLA-C-restricted CMV-specific TCR beta clonotypes.

Using its own MiXCR run on the reads, TCRdb lists one record per CDR3 protein. This sample has roughly 700,000 distinct CDR3 sequences, with roughly 30% found just once. In regard to this clonotype: Its cognate antigen is unknown.

Germline trimming cut 4 bases from V and 3 bases from J; bases unmatched to any gene: 12. The germline V gene has CDR1 SGHRS and CDR2 YFSETQ. The CDR3 sequence is 17 residues long. The J gene is TRBJ2-7, the V gene TRBV5-1, with 11 bases identical to TRBD2. The specimen was cultured PBMCs, collected from culture after CMV antigen stimulation. The sequence derives from a human donor in good health (CMV status not recorded). Some clones in this sample may be carry-over from other donors' samples. The CDR3 DNA follows: TGCGCCAGCAGCGCCGGGACTAGCGGCTACGGGGTCTACGAGCAGTACTTC. The encoded protein is CASSAGTSGYGVYEQYF.